This T cell receptor (beta chain) is from a study of shared clonotypes between healthy human individuals. At the level of the study: Each donor's CD4 naive and CD4 memory cells filled three plates apiece, CD8 naive two, and CD8 memory one. Overall study findings and caveats: Among donors, sharing of clonotypes was expected to be affected by sequencing depth.

V was clipped by 3 bases and J by 4 bases, with 10 bases between them. The CDR3 loop spans 13 amino acids. Germline CDR1 SGDLS, CDR2 YYNGEE. A note on this clone: Its antigen is undetermined.

Original handling: For the immunoSEQ data, sequences were junction-only without quality scores, so filtering differed. This table comes from immunoSEQ multiplex PCR, and its TCRdb copy is limited to in-frame clones, with some not included. V, J and clone size were drawn from that table, and D and trimming were deduced from the DNA. The sample includes about 300,000 clones, over 65% seen only once; the top ten take 10% to 13%. Sequenced input: memory CD4+ T cells sorted from blood. Subset described: CD45RA-negative fraction. The clonotype originates from a man aged 25 to 40 in good health. This chain connects TRBV9 to TRBJ1-2; D call uncertain. The CDR3 loop reads CASSGVRPYGYTF. CDR3 nucleotide sequence: TGTGCCAGCAGCGGCGTTCGCCCCTATGGCTACACCTTC.